This T cell receptor beta chain is drawn from a study of cytomegalovirus exposure and HLA in healthy donors. Only a few counts were recorded for this clone. Germline CDR1 and CDR2: SNHLY and FYNNEI. The CDR3 has 14 amino acids. J gave up 3 bases and V 6 bases, and 7 bases lay outside the gene matches. It was with 60 Vbeta and 13 Jbeta primers that the PCR ran. TCRdb's copy holds only in-frame clones and misses some; the assay was immunoSEQ multiplex PCR. The sample has hundreds of thousands of clones, 76% seen once; the top ten hold around 0.63%. The specimen was PBMCs. The chain joins TRBV2 to TRBJ1-2; TRBD1 agrees at 7 bases. The TCR was taken from a man aged 18 to 30 in good health and CMV-seronegative. The CDR3 spells CASRFGQADYGYTF. The CDR3 DNA is TGTGCCAGCAGATTTGGACAGGCGGACTATGGCTACACCTTC.